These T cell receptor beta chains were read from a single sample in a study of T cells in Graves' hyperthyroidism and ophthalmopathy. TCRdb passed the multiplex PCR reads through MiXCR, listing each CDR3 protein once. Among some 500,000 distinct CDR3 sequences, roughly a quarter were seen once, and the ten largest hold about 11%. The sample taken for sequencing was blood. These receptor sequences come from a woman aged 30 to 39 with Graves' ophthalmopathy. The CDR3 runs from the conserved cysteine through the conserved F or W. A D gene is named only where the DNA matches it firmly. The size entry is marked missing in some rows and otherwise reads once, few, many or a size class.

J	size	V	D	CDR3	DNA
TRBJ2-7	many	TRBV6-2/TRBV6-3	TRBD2	CASRSYGLAGLEQYF	TGTGCCAGCCGGTCATACGGTCTAGCGGGACTCGAGCAGTACTTC
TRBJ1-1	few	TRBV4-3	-	CASSQDGEPQGTEAFF	TGCGCCAGCAGCCAAGATGGGGAACCACAGGGAACTGAAGCTTTCTTT
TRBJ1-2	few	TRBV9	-	CASSAHKTGSYGYTF	TGTGCCAGCAGCGCTCACAAAACCGGGAGCTATGGCTACACCTTC
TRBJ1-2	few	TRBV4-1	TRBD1	CASSQGFGGGGYGYTF	TGCGCCAGCAGCCAAGGGTTTGGAGGGGGCGGCTATGGCTACACCTTC
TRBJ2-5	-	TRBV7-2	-	CASSAGDQETQYF	TGTGCCAGCAGTGCTGGCGACCAAGAGACCCAGTACTTC
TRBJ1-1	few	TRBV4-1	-	CASSMSLNTEAFF	TGCGCCAGCAGTATGAGCCTTAACACTGAAGCTTTCTTT
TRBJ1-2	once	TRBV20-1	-	CSASAPQGTVDGYTF	TGCAGTGCTAGTGCCCCACAGGGTACGGTGGATGGCTACACCTTC
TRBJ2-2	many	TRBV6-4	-	CASSNPAGIGDTGELFF	TGTGCCAGCAGTAACCCTGCCGGGATTGGGGACACCGGGGAGCTGTTTTTT
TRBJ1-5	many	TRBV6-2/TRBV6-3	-	CASSHSAGYQPQHF	TGTGCCAGCAGTCACTCGGCGGGTTATCAGCCCCAGCATTTT
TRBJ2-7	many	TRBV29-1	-	CSVIGAISYEQYF	TGCAGCGTTATAGGCGCCATTTCCTACGAGCAGTACTTC
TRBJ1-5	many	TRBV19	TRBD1	CASSLPGQGQPQHF	TGTGCCAGTAGCCTTCCGGGACAGGGTCAGCCCCAGCATTTT
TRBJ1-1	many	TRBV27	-	CASSISSPPMNTEAFF	TGTGCCAGCAGCATATCGAGTCCTCCTATGAACACTGAAGCTTTCTTT
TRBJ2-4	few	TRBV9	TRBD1	CASSSATGVGQNIQYF	TGTGCCAGCAGCTCAGCTACAGGGGTTGGCCAAAACATTCAGTACTTC
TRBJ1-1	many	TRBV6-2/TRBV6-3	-	CASSYSKKGRNWVNTEAFF	TGTGCCAGCAGTTACTCTAAGAAGGGCCGAAACTGGGTGAACACTGAAGCTTTCTTT
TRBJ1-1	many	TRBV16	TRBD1	CASSPGQGLTEAFF	TGTGCCAGCAGCCCGGGACAGGGGCTGACTGAAGCTTTCTTT
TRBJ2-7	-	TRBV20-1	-	CSATLQESSYEQYF	TGCAGTGCTACCCTACAGGAGAGCTCCTACGAGCAGTACTTC
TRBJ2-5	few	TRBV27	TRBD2	CASSLDPRLAGVKTQYF	TGTGCCAGCAGTTTAGACCCTCGGCTAGCGGGGGTGAAGACCCAGTACTTC
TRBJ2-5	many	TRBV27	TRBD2	CASSLRASGGEETQYF	TGTGCCAGCAGTTTACGGGCTAGCGGGGGGGAAGAGACCCAGTACTTC
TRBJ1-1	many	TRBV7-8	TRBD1	CASSLTGGGGALNTEAFF	TGTGCCAGCAGCCTAACAGGGGGCGGAGGAGCGTTGAACACTGAAGCTTTCTTT
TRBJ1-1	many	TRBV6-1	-	CASGRMTEALF	TGTGCCAGCGGCCGAATGACTGAAGCTCTCTTT
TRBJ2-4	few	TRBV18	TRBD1	CASSPPGQEDIQYF	TGTGCCAGCTCACCCCCGGGACAGGAGGACATTCAGTACTTC
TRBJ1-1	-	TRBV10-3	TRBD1	CAISGRGRTEAFF	TGTGCCATCAGTGGCAGGGGGCGGACTGAAGCTTTCTTT
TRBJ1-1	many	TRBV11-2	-	CASSLFSEAFF	TGTGCCAGCAGCTTATTCTCTGAAGCTTTCTTT
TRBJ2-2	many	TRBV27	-	CASSEVPVYTGELFF	TGTGCCAGCAGCGAGGTTCCAGTTTACACCGGGGAGCTGTTTTTT
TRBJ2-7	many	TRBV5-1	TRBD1	CASSLAGQGVEEQYF	TGCGCCAGCAGCTTGGCAGGACAGGGTGTAGAAGAGCAGTACTTC
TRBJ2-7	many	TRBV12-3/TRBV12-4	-	CASKPGNRHEQYF	TGTGCCAGCAAGCCAGGGAATAGGCACGAGCAGTACTTC
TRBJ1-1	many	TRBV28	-	CASSQQGYTEAFF	TGTGCCAGCAGTCAACAGGGCTACACTGAAGCTTTCTTT
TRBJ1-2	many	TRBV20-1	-	CSARPGTAHGYTF	TGCAGTGCCAGACCAGGGACCGCGCATGGCTACACCTTC
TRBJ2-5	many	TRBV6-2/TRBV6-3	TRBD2	CARGGSQETQYF	TGTGCCAGGGGGGGGAGCCAAGAGACCCAGTACTTC
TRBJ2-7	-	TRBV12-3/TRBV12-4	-	CASSLSGKLYEQYF	TGTGCCAGCAGTTTGAGTGGAAAACTCTACGAGCAGTACTTC
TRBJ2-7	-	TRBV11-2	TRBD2	CASRRLAEGYEQYF	TGTGCCAGCAGGAGACTAGCGGAGGGCTACGAGCAGTACTTC
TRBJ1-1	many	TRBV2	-	CASRGIQGNTEAFF	TGTGCCAGCAGAGGAATCCAGGGGAACACTGAAGCTTTCTTT
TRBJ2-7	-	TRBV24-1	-	CATSDLSGDASQFYEQYF	TGTGCCACCAGTGATTTGTCGGGGGACGCATCCCAATTTTACGAGCAGTACTTC
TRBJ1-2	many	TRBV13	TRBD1	CASSIGTGDYGYTF	TGTGCCAGCAGCATCGGGACAGGGGACTATGGCTACACCTTC
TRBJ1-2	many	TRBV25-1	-	CASSQFGQDLYGYTF	TGTGCCAGCAGTCAATTCGGGCAGGACCTCTATGGCTACACCTTC
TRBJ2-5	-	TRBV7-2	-	CASSLASGTGVLREGPRETQYF	TGTGCCAGCAGCTTAGCGTCCGGGACAGGGGTGTTGCGGGAGGGCCCCCGGGAGACCCAGTACTTC
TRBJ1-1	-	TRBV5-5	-	CASSLDPGPTEAFF	TGTGCCAGCAGCTTGGACCCAGGGCCGACTGAAGCTTTCTTT
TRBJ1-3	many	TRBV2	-	CASSVSTPGNTIYF	TGTGCCAGCAGTGTATCGACCCCTGGAAACACCATATATTTT
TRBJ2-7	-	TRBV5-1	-	CASSSPDEQYF	TGCGCCAGCAGCTCCCCAGACGAGCAGTACTTC
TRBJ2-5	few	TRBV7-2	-	CASRNSSETQYF	TGTGCCAGCCGGAATTCCTCGGAGACCCAGTACTTC
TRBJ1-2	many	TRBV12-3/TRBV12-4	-	CASRAGGFYGYTF	TGTGCCAGCAGGGCGGGGGGCTTCTATGGCTACACCTTC
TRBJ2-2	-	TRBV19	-	CASSKGEANTGELFF	TGTGCCAGTAGTAAGGGTGAGGCGAACACCGGGGAGCTGTTTTTT
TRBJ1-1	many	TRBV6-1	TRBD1	CASRPLETGTGAFF	TGTGCCAGCAGGCCACTTGAGACCGGGACAGGAGCTTTCTTT
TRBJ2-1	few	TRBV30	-	CAWNSDGNEQFF	TGTGCCTGGAATTCGGACGGAAATGAGCAGTTCTTC
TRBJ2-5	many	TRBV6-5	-	CASSYDQDTGQETQYF	TGTGCCAGCAGTTACGACCAGGACACTGGCCAAGAGACCCAGTACTTC
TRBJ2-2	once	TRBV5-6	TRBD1	CASTHRGEANTGELFF	TGTGCCAGCACCCACAGGGGGGAAGCGAACACCGGGGAGCTGTTTTTT
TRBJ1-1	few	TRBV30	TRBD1	CAWSKGQMNTEAFF	TGTGCCTGGAGCAAGGGACAGATGAACACTGAAGCTTTCTTT
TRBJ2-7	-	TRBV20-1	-	CSAQYRAGEQYF	TGCAGTGCTCAGTATCGGGCTGGCGAGCAGTACTTC